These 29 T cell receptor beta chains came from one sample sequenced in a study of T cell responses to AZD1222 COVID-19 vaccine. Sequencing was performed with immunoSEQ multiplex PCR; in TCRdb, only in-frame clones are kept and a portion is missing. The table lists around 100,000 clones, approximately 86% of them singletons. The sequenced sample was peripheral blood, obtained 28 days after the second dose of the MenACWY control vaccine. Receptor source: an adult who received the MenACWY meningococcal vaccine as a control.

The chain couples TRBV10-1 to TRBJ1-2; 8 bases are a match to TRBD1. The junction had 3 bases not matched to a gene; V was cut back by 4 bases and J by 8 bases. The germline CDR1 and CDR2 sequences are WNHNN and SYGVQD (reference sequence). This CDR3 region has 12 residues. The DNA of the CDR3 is TGCGCCAGCAGTGCAGGGGGCAAAGGCTACACCTTC. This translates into CASSAGGKGYTF.

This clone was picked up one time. CDR3 protein: CASGYNEKLFF. The DNA of the CDR3 is TGTGCCAGCGGATATAATGAAAAACTGTTTTTT. The chain recombines TRBV12-3 or TRBV12-4 with TRBJ1-4; no clear D gene. Trimming cost V 8 bases and J 4 bases, with 5 bases left between them. The CDR3 length is 11 residues.

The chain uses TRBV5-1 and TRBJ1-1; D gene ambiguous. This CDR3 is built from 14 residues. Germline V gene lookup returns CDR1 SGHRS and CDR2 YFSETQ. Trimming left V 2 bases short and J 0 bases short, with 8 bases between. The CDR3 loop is CASSFGPLNTEAFF. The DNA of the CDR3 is TGCGCCAGCAGCTTCGGACCTTTGAACACTGAAGCTTTCTTT.

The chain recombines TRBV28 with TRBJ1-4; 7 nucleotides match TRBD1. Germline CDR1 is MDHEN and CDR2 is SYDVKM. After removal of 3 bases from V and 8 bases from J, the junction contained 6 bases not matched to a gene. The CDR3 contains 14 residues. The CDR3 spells CASSFQGGDEKLFF. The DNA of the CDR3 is TGTGCCAGCAGTTTCCAGGGGGGAGACGAAAAACTGTTTTTT.

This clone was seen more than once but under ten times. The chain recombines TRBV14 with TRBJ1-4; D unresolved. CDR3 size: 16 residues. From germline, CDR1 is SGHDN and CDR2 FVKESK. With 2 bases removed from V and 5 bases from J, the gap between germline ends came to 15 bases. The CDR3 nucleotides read TGTGCCAGCAGCCAAAGTAGGCAGGTCGGCAATGAAAAACTGTTTTTT. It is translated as CASSQSRQVGNEKLFF.

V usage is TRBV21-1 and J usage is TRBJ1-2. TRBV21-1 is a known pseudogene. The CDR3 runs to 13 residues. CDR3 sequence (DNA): TGTGCCAGCAGCGCGCCTAATGCCTATGGCTACACCTTC. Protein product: CASSAPNAYGYTF.

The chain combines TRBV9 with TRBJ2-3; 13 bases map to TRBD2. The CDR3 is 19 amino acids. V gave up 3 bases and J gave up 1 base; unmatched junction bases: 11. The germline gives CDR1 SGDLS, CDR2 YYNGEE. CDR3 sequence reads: CASSGGLAGIIRGTDTQYF. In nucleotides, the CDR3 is TGTGCCAGCAGCGGGGGACTAGCGGGGATCATCCGGGGCACAGATACGCAGTATTTT.

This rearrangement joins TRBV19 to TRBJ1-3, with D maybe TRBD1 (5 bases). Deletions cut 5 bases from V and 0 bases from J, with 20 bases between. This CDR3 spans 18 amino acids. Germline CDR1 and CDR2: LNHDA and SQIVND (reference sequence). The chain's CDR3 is CASSPKTLGTHSGNTIYF. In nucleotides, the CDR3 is TGTGCCAGTAGTCCAAAAACACTGGGGACCCACTCTGGAAACACCATATATTTT. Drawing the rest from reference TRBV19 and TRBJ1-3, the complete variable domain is DGGITQSPKYLFRKEGQNVTLSCEQNLNHDAMYWYRQDPGQGLRLIYYSQIVNDFQKGDIAEGYSVSREKKESFPLTVTSAQKNPTAFYLCASSPKTLGTHSGNTIYFGEGSWLTVV.

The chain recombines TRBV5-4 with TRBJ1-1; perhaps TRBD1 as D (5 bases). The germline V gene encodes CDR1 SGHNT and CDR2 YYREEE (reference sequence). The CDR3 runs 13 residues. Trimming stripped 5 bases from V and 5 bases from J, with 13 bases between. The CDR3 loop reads CASSSDRWTEAFF. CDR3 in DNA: TGTGCCAGCAGTTCTGACAGATGGACTGAAGCTTTCTTT. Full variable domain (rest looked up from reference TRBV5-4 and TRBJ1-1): ETGVTQSPTHLIKTRGQQVTLRCSSQSGHNTVSWYQQALGQGPQFIFQYYREEENGRGNFPPRFSGLQFPNYSSELNVNALELDDSALYLCASSSDRWTEAFFGQGTRLTVV.

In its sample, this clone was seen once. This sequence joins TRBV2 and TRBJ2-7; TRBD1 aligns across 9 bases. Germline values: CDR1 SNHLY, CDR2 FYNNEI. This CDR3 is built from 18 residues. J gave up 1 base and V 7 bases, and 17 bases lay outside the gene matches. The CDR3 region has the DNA TGTGCCAGCACCCTTAGGGGGACAGGGTCCACCTTGTCCTACGAGCAGTACTTC. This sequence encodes CASTLRGTGSTLSYEQYF.

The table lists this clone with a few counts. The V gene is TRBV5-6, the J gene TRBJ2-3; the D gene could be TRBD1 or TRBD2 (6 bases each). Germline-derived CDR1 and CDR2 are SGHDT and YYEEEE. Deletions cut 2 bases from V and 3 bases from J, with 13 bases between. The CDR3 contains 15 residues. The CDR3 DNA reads TGTGCCAGCAGCTTTTTAACAGGGAGGACAGATACGCAGTATTTT. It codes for CASSFLTGRTDTQYF.

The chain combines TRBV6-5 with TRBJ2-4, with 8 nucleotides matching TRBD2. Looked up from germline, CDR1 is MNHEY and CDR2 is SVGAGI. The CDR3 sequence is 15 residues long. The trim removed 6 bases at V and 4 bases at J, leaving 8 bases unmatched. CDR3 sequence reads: CASRFTGGEKNIQYF. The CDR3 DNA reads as TGTGCCAGCAGGTTTACCGGGGGGGAGAAAAACATTCAGTACTTC.

Here the CDR3 DNA reads TGTGCCAGCAGTAGAGCAGGGACAGGGGGGGAGACCCAGTACTTC. Its protein product is CASSRAGTGGETQYF. The rearrangement uses TRBV7-9 and TRBJ2-5, with TRBD1 matching over 11 bases. Germline V gives CDR1 SEHNR, CDR2 FQNEAQ (reference sequence). The CDR3 length is 15 residues. Unmatched junction bases numbered 8, after V lost 6 bases and J lost 5 bases.

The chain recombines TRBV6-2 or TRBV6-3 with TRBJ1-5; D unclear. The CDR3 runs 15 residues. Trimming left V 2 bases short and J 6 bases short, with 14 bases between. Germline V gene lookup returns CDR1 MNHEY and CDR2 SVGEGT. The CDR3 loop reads CASSYTEAGSQPQHF. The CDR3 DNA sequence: TGTGCCAGCAGTTACACGGAGGCGGGAAGTCAGCCCCAGCATTTT.

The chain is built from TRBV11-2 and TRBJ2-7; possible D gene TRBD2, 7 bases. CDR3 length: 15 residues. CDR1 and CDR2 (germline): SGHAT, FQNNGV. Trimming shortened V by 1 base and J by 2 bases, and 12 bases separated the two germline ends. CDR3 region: CASSLGGGRAYEQYF. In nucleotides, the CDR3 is TGTGCCAGCAGCTTAGGAGGGGGGAGGGCCTACGAGCAGTACTTC.

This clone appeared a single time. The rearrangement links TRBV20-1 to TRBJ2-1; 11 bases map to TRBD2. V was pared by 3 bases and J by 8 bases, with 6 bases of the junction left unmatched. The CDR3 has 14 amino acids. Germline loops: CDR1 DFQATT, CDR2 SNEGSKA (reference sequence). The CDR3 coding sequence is TGCAGTGCTAGTGGCACTAGCGGGGGATATGAGCAGTTCTTC. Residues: CSASGTSGGYEQFF.

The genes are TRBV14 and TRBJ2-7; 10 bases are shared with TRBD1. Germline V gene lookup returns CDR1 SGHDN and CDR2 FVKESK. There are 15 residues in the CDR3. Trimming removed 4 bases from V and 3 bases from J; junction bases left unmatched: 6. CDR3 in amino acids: CASSLPGQGLYEQYF. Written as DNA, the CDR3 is TGTGCCAGCAGCCTACCGGGACAGGGGCTCTACGAGCAGTACTTC.

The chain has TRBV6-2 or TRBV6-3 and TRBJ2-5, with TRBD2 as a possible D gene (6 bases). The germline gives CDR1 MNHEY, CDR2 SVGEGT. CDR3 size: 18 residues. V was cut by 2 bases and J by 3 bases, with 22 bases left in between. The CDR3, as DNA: TGTGCCAGCAGTTACGAAACCGCCGGGGGAAACCAGAAAGAGACCCAGTACTTC. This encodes CASSYETAGGNQKETQYF.

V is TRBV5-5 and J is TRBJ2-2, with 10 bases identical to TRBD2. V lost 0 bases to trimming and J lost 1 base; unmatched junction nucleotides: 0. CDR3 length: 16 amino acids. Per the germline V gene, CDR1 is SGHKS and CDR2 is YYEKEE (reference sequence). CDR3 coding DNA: TGTGCCAGCAGCTTGGTAGCGGGGGGGAACACCGGGGAGCTGTTTTTT. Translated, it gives CASSLVAGGNTGELFF.

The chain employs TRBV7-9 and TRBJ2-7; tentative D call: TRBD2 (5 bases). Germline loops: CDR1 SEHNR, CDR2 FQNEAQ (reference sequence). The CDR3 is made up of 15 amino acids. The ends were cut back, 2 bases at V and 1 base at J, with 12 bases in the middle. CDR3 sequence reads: CASSLISSGSYEQYF. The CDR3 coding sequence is TGTGCCAGCAGCTTAATCTCGTCGGGGTCCTACGAGCAGTACTTC.

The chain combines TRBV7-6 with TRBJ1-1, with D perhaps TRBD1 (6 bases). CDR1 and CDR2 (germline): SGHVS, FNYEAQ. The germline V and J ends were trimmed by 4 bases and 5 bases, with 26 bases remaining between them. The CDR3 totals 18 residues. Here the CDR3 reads CASSWGGFGGVMGTEAFF. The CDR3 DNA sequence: TGTGCCAGCAGCTGGGGTGGTTTTGGGGGCGTTATGGGGACTGAAGCTTTCTTT.

CDR3 residues: CASSPSALTGTGELFF. The CDR3 region has the DNA TGCGCCAGCAGCCCTAGCGCCCTTACTGGCACCGGGGAGCTGTTTTTT. This chain connects TRBV5-1 to TRBJ2-2; weak D call: TRBD2 (6 bases). This CDR3 spans 16 amino acids. The V gene's germline CDR1 is SGHRS and CDR2 YFSETQ. V was shortened by 4 bases and J by 4 bases, with 17 bases between the two germline ends.

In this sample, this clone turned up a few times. CDR3 DNA sequence: TGCGCCAGCAGCTTGGACCTAGCTACCAACATTCAGTACTTC. Protein product: CASSLDLATNIQYF. J is TRBJ2-4 and V is TRBV5-1; a weak D match, TRBD2 (5 bases). The CDR3 covers 14 residues. V was trimmed by 0 bases and J by 7 bases, leaving 11 bases between them. Germline V gene sequence: CDR1 SGHRS, CDR2 YFSETQ.

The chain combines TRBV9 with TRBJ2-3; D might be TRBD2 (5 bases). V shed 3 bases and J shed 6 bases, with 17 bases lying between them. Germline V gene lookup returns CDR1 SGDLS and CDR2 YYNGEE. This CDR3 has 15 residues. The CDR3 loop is CASSARLEAEDTQYF. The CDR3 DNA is TGTGCCAGCAGCGCCCGACTTGAAGCGGAGGATACGCAGTATTTT.

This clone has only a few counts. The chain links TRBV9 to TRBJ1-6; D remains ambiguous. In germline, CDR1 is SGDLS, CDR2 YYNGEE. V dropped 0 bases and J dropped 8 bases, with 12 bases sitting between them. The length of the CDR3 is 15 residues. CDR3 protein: CASSVEPGPYSPLHF. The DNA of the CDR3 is TGTGCCAGCAGCGTAGAACCAGGACCATATTCACCCCTCCACTTT.

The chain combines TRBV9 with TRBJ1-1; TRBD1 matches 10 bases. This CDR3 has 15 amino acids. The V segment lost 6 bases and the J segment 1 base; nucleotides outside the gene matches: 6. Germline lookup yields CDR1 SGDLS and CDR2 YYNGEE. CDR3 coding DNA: TGTGCCAGCACCTATGGGACAGGGGAGAACACTGAAGCTTTCTTT. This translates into CASTYGTGENTEAFF.

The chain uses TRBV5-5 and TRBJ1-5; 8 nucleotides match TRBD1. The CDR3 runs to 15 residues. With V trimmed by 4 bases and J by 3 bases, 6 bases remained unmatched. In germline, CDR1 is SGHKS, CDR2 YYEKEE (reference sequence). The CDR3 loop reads CASSLTGGYNQPQHF. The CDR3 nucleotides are TGTGCCAGCAGCCTCACAGGGGGTTACAATCAGCCCCAGCATTTT.

The CDR3 spells CASSLWETNEKLFF. CDR3 in DNA: TGTGCCAGCAGCTTGTGGGAAACTAATGAAAAACTGTTTTTT. The V call is TRBV5-4, the J call TRBJ1-4; D unresolved. This CDR3 spans 14 amino acids. V was pared by 1 base and J by 1 base, with 5 bases between. Germline loops: CDR1 SGHNT, CDR2 YYREEE (reference sequence).

CDR3 bases: TGTGCCAGCAGCTCGCAGGGAGCGGCCTACGAGCAGTACTTC. It specifies CASSSQGAAYEQYF. The chain is built from TRBV7-2 and TRBJ2-7; D possibly matches TRBD1 or TRBD2 (5 bases each). CDR1 SGHTA and CDR2 FQGNSA come from the germline V gene. The V gene lost 4 bases and the J gene lost 2 bases, with 12 bases spanning the gap. This CDR3 spans 14 amino acids. The full variable domain, its missing parts supplied by reference TRBV7-2 and TRBJ2-7, is GAGVSQSPSNKVTEKGKDVELRCDPISGHTALYWYRQSLGQGLEFLIYFQGNSAPDKSGLPSDRFSAERTGGSVSTLTIQRTQQEDSAVYLCASSSQGAAYEQYFGPGTRLTVT.